This T cell receptor (beta chain) originates from a study of cytomegalovirus exposure and HLA in healthy donors. The overall study: There were around 100 million unique TCR beta sequences, drawn from approximately 190 million T cells, in an earlier analysis. Of the donors genotyped, approximately 400 in all, about 81% fell in the Caucasian-associated ancestry cluster.

The trim removed 6 bases at V and 6 bases at J, leaving 6 bases unmatched. CDR3 length: 13 amino acids. The V gene's germline CDR1 is SNHLY and CDR2 FYNNEI. The PCR had 60 Vbeta and 13 Jbeta primers. Only in-frame clones appear in the TCRdb table, and some are missing; sequencing was by immunoSEQ multiplex PCR. The table shows some 90,000 clones, with less than 85% occurring only once. This clone was seen a few times. V and J are TRBV2 and TRBJ1-1; 8 positions agree with TRBD1. The sequenced sample consisted of PBMCs. The sequence was obtained from a man aged 25-40 years in good health and CMV-seropositive. CDR3: CASRRTGYPEAFF. Here the CDR3 DNA reads TGTGCCAGCAGACGGACAGGGTACCCTGAAGCTTTCTTT.